The table lists the clone carrying this TCR beta chain with a few counts. Antigen unknown. The sample is drawn from a study of blood T cells in healthy people across ages. Study results and caveats: Both naive CD4+ cell counts and diversity were greater in long-lived donors than in aged donors. Since the PBMCs were unsorted, naive and antigen-experienced cells could not be conclusively compared.

This CDR3 is 13 amino acids long. Trimming at V came to 3 bases and at J to 8 bases, leaving 9 bases not matched to a gene. Germline assignment: CDR1 DFQATT and CDR2 SNEGSKA (reference sequence). A sample-barcoded 5' primer and a J-beta primer mix were used in a second PCR of about 6 to 12 cycles. TCRdb used MiXCR to reprocess the 5' RACE reads, holding one entry per CDR3 protein. The table records roughly 410,000 distinct CDR3 sequences, approximately 51% of them present only once. Each sample yielded at least 6 million isolated PBMCs. Total RNA, at least 6 micrograms per sample, came from PBMCs. Sequencing used blood. The source of this sequence is a man between 60 and 75 years old in good health. The rearrangement uses TRBV20-1 and TRBJ1-2; TRBD1 aligns across 7 bases. The CDR3 spells CSASWTGARGYTF. DNA for the CDR3: TGCAGTGCTAGCTGGACAGGAGCTAGGGGCTACACCTTC.